This T cell receptor (beta chain) was sequenced in a study of neurological immune-mediated disorders (dated by TCRdb to about 2019). With regard to the full study: Peripheral blood TCR-beta repertoires from patients with HTLV-I-associated myelopathy (HAM/TSP), patients with multiple sclerosis, and healthy controls were compared in the study using UMI-based sequencing. Technical triplicate libraries were sequenced to precisely calculate the variability in frequency of each individual clone. The 95 to 120 TCR-beta libraries included longitudinal samples, technical triplicates and paired sorted CD4+ and CD8+ T-cell subsets alongside PBMC samples. The cohort was made up of some 70 subjects, consisting of roughly 15 HAM/TSP patients, roughly 35 multiple sclerosis patients and 20 healthy controls.

Interpreted using the paper, the time point label stands for: technical triplicate 2. For the unsorted PBMC libraries, 2 million PBMCs were stored in RNAlater at -80 degrees C until RNA extraction and were used to generate the libraries. Peripheral blood was subjected to Ficoll-Hypaque density gradient centrifugation to isolate PBMCs, which were then cryopreserved in liquid nitrogen. Via the germline V gene, CDR1 is SNHLY and CDR2 FYNNEI. V and J lose 4 bases and 2 bases, and a span of 15 bases separates them. The CDR3 starts with the cysteine, ends with the phenylalanine, and has 15 residues. Kept here is only the CDR3 DNA, which spans 45 bases and is read in frame from base 1. Paper-wide results and their limitations: No identical CDR3 amino acid sequences were shared among expanded clones across subjects, suggesting private TCR-beta repertoires in all groups. TCR clonal expansion was highest in HAM/TSP patients and lowest in MS patients, with MS patients falling below even healthy controls.

This clonotype has ten or more counts. What antigen it recognizes has not been identified. Per-base quality was not reported, and no clone a single base away is much larger than it. cDNA was synthesized by template-switch 5'RACE using a primer carrying a 10-nucleotide random unique molecular identifier by which each TCR transcript was tagged. Every sequencing run yielded over 160 million TCR-beta sequences covering 15-18 subjects. Total RNA was extracted with the RNeasy kit. TCR-beta VDJ regions were amplified with primers for the TCR constant region and the 5'RACE anchor, using the KAPA Real-time Library Amplification kit. A first PCR added sample indexes and Illumina adaptors, and a second PCR then raised library yield. After purification with Ampure beads, the TCR product of roughly 650 bp was size-selected on a 2% E-gel SizeSelection system. Library quality was checked on a Bioanalyzer, concentration was measured with Qubit, and libraries were quantified with the Kapa Library Quantification kit before pooling. An Illumina HiSeq 2500 sequenced the libraries paired-end 2 x 150 bp. To increase sequence diversity, roughly 23-30% phiX was spiked into each library pool. As for how the authors treated the data: Quality-filtered reads were processed with the UMI-based MiGEC pipeline, which removed over 75% of raw TCR sequences during error correction. IMGT germline references were used for aligning VDJ genes, and each clonotype was defined as a unique CDR3 amino acid sequence together with its V-J genes. Clonal expansion, Shannon diversity and CDR3 relatedness (CalcPairwiseDistances, ClusterSamples) were evaluated with VDJtools, and phylogenetic trees were built with CLCbio workbench. Expanded clones were defined as having at least 8 unique UMIs, based on coefficient-of-variation modelling across technical triplicates. Clones were called with MiXCR by TCRdb after fastp trimmed the public reads at Q25, and only in-frame beta chains were retained. Identical CDR3 proteins give one entry, which carries the most common genes and DNA. TCRdb assigned the V and J calls; the authors' analysis was not used. This sample has about 59,000 distinct CDR3 sequences in its table, and less than 25% of those were observed once. The ten largest clonotypes hold less than 6% of the sample.

Here the chain combines TRBV2 and TRBJ2-7; TRBD1 is a possible D gene, resting on 6 matching bases. This receptor was obtained from a man aged 55 to 69 with HTLV-1-associated myelopathy (HAM/TSP). Sequencing was done on a sample of PBMCs. CDR3 reads: CASSGLERGTYEQYF. The DNA is TGTGCCAGCAGTGGACTGGAAAGGGGGACCTACGAGCAGTACTTC.